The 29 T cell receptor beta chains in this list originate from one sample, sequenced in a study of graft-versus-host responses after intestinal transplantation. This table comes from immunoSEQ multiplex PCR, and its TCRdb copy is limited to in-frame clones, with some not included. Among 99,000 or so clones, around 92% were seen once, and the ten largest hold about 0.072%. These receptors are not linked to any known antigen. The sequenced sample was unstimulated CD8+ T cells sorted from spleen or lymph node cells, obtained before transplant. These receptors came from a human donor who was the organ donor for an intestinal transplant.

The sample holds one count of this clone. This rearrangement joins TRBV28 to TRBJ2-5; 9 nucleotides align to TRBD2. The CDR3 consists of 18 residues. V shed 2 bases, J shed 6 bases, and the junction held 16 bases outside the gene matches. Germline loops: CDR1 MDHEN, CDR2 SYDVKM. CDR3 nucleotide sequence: TGTGCCAGCAGTTTAGCGGGACTAGCCGGTTTGCTGCGTAAGACCCAGTACTTC. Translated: CASSLAGLAGLLRKTQYF. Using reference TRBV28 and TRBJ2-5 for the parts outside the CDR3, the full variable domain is DVKVTQSSRYLVKRTGEKVFLECVQDMDHENMFWYRQDPGLGLRLIYFSYDVKMKEKGDIPEGYSVSREKKERFSLILESASTNQTSMYLCASSLAGLAGLLRKTQYFGPGTRLLVL.

Here the CDR3 reads CASSPRDRTQTNYGYTF. The CDR3 nucleotides read TGTGCCAGTAGTCCCCGGGACAGGACCCAGACTAACTATGGCTACACCTTC. The J gene is TRBJ1-2, the V gene TRBV19; 8 bases are a match to TRBD1. Trimming took 5 bases from V and 0 from J; bases not matched to a gene: 11. CDR1 is LNHDA, CDR2 SQIVND, per germline (reference sequence). This CDR3 is 17 amino acids long.

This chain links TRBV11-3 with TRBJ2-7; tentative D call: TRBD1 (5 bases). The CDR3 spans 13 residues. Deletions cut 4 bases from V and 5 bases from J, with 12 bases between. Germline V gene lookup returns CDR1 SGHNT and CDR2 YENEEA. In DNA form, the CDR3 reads TGTGCCAGCAGCTCAGGGTTCTGGAACGAGCAGTACTTC. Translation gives CASSSGFWNEQYF.

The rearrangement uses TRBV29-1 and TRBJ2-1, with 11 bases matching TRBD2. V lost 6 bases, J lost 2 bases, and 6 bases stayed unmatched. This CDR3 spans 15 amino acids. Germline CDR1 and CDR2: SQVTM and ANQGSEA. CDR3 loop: CSVVGLADTYNEQFF. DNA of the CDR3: TGCAGCGTGGTGGGACTAGCGGATACCTACAATGAGCAGTTCTTC.

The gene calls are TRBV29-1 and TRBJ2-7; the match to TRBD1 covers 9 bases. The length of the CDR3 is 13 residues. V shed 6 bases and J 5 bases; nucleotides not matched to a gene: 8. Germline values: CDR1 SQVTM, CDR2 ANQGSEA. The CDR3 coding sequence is TGCAGCGTGATGGGACAGGGTTACCACGAGCAGTACTTC. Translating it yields CSVMGQGYHEQYF.

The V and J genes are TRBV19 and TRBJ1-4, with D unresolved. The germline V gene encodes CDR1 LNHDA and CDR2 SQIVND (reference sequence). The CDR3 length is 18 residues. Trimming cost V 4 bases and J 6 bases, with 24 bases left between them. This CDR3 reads CASSNSRGDREPHEKLFF. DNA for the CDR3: TGTGCCAGTAGTAACTCTCGTGGCGATCGGGAGCCCCATGAAAAACTGTTTTTT.

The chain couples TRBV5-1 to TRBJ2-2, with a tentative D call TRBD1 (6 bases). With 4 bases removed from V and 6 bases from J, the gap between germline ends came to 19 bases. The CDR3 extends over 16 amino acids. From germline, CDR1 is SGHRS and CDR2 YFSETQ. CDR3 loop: CASSPLTGRGPGELFF. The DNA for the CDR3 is TGCGCCAGCAGCCCCCTGACAGGCAGGGGTCCCGGGGAGCTGTTTTTT.

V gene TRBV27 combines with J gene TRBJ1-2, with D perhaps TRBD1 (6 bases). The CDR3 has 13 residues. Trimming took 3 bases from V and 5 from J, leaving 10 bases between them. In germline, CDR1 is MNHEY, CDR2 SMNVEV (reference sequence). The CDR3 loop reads CASSFSGEYGYTF. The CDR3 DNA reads TGTGCCAGCAGTTTTTCAGGGGAGTATGGCTACACCTTC.

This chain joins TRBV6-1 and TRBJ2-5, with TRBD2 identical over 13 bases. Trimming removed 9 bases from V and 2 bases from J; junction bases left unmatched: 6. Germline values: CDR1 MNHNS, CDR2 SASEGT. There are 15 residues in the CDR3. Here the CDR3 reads CASRGTSGAQETQYF. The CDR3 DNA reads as TGTGCCAGTAGGGGGACTAGCGGGGCTCAAGAGACCCAGTACTTC.

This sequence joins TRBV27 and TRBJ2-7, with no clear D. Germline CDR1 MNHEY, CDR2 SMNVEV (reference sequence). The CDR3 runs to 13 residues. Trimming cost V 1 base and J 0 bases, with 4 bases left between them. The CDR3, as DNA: TGTGCCAGCAGTTTATACAGCTCCTACGAGCAGTACTTC. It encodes CASSLYSSYEQYF.

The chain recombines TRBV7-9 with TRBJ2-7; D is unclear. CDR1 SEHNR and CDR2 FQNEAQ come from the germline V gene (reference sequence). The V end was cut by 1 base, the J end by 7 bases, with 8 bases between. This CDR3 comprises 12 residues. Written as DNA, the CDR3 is TGTGCCAGCAGCTTAGGGGCTAAAGAGCAGTACTTC. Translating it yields CASSLGAKEQYF.

This CDR3 reads CASSPQGWETQYF. The CDR3 DNA is TGTGCCAGCAGTCCACAGGGGTGGGAGACCCAGTACTTC. The chain recombines TRBV28 with TRBJ2-5; 7 nucleotides line up with TRBD1. J was trimmed by 5 bases and V by 5 bases; bases with no gene match: 5. Germline V gene data show CDR1 as MDHEN and CDR2 as SYDVKM. This CDR3 has 13 amino acids.

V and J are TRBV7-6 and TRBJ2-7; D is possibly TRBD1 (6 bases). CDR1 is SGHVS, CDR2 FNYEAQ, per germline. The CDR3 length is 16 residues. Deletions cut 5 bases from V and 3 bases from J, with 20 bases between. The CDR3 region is CASSPFVGTKNYEQYF. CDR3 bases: TGTGCCAGCAGCCCATTCGTGGGGACAAAAAACTACGAGCAGTACTTC.

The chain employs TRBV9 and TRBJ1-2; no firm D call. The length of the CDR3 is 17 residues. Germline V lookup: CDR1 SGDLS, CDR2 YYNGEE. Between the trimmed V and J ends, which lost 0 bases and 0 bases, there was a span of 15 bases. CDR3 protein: CASSVGNYGASNYGYTF. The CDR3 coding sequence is TGTGCCAGCAGCGTAGGAAATTACGGAGCATCTAACTATGGCTACACCTTC.

The CDR3 sequence is CASSCGRQGVRDSGNTIYF. The CDR3 DNA reads TGTGCCAGCAGTTGTGGGAGACAGGGGGTTAGGGACTCTGGAAACACCATATATTTT. The chain recombines TRBV6-4 with TRBJ1-3; 9 bases line up with TRBD1. CDR1 is MRHNA, CDR2 SNTAGT, per germline. V dropped 5 bases and J dropped 0; count of bases not matched to a gene: 14. This CDR3 is built from 19 residues.

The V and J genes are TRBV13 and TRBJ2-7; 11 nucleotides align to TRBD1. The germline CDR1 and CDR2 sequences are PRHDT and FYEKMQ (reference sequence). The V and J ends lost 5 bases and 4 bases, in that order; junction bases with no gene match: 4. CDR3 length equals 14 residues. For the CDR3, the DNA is TGTGCCAGCAGCCCTGGACAGGGGGCTTACGAGCAGTACTTC. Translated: CASSPGQGAYEQYF.

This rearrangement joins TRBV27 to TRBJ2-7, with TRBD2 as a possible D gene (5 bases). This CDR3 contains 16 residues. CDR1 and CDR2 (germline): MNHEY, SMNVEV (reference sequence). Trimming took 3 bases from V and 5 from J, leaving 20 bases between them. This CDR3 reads CASSFQRAWARDEQYF. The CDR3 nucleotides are TGTGCCAGCAGTTTCCAACGGGCCTGGGCGAGGGACGAGCAGTACTTC.

The CDR3 is CASSQDGTYYEQYF. CDR3 nucleotides: TGCGCCAGCAGCCAAGACGGGACATACTACGAGCAGTACTTC. V gene TRBV4-1 combines with J gene TRBJ2-7; D is possibly TRBD1 (6 bases). CDR1 and CDR2 (germline): MGHRA, YSYEKL. This CDR3 comprises 14 residues. V shed 0 bases and J shed 3 bases, with 9 bases lying between them.

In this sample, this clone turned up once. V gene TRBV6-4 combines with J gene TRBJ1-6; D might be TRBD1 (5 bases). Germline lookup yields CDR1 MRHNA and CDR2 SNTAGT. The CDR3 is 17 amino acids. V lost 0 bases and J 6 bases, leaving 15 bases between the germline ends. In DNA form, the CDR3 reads TGTGCCAGCAGTGACTCAGTTTGGAGACAGCCTAATTCACCCCTCCACTTT. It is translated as CASSDSVWRQPNSPLHF.

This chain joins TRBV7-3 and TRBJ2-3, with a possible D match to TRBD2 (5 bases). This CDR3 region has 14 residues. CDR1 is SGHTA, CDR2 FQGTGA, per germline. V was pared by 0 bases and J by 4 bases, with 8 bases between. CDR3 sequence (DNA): TGTGCCAGCAGCTTAACGGGGAGTCCAGATACGCAGTATTTT. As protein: CASSLTGSPDTQYF.

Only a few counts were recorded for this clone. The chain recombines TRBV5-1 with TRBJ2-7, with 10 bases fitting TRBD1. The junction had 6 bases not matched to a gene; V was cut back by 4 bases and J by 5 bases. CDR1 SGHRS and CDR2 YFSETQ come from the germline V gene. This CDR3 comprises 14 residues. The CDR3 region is CASSQGQGLDEQYF. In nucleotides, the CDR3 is TGCGCCAGCAGCCAGGGACAGGGGCTTGACGAGCAGTACTTC.

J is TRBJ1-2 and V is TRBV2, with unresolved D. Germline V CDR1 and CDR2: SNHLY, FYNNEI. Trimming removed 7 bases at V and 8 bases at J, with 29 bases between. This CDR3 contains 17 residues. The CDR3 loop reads CASTPLLGTAHDRGYTF. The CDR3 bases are TGTGCCAGCACCCCCCTCCTGGGCACGGCACATGATCGGGGCTACACCTTC.

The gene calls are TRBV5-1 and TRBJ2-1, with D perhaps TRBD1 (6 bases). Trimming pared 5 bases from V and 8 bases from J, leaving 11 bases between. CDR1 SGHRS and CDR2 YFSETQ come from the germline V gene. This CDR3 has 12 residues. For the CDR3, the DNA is TGCGCCAGCAGTCCACAGGGTTATGAGCAGTTCTTC. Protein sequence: CASSPQGYEQFF.

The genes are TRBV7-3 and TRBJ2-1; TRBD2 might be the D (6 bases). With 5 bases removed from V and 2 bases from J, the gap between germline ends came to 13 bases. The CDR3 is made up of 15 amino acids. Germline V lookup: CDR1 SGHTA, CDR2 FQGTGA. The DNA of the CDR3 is TGTGCCAGCAGCCCAAACGCGGGAACCTACAATGAGCAGTTCTTC. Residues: CASSPNAGTYNEQFF.

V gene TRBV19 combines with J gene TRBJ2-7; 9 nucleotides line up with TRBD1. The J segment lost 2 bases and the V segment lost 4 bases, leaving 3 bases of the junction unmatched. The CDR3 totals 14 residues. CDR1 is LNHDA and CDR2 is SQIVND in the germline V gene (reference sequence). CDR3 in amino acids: CASSRGQGPYEQYF. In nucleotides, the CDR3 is TGTGCCAGTAGTAGAGGACAGGGGCCCTACGAGCAGTACTTC.

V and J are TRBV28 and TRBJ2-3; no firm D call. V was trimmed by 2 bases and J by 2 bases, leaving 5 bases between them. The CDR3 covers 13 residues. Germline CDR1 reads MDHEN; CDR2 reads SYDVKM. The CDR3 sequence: CASSLQFTDTQYF. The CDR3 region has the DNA TGTGCCAGCAGTTTACAGTTCACAGATACGCAGTATTTT.

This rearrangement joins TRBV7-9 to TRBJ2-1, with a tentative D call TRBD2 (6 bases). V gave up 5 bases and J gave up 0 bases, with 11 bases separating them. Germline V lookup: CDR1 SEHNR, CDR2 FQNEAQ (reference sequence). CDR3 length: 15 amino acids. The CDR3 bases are TGTGCCAGCAGCCATGGACTACGCTCCTACAATGAGCAGTTCTTC. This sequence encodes CASSHGLRSYNEQFF.

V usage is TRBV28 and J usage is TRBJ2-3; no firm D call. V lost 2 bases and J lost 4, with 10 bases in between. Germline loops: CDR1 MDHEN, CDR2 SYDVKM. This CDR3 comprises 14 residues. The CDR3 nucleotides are TGTGCCAGCAGTTTACTTGAGAGCCCAGATACGCAGTATTTT. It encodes CASSLLESPDTQYF.

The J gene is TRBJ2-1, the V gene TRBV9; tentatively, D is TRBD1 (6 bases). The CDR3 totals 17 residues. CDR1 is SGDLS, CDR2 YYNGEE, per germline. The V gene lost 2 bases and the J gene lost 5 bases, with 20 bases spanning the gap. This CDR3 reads CASSVSGTTLLDNEQFF. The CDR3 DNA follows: TGTGCCAGCAGCGTTTCCGGGACAACTTTATTGGACAATGAGCAGTTCTTC.